This TCR beta chain was captured in a study of T cells after yellow fever vaccination. The sample holds many counts of this clonotype. What it binds is not known. Looked up from germline, CDR1 is SGHRS and CDR2 is YFSETQ. The V segment lost 0 bases and the J segment 1 base; nucleotides outside the gene matches: 9. The CDR3 is made up of 17 amino acids. Study-wide results and caveats: Though weaker, the secondary response peaked faster, on day 5 versus 15. Subsequent booster samples again held most clones from primary vaccination (96% CD4, about 90% CD8). A small share of clonotypes appeared in both CD4 and CD8 compartments.

Researchers made TCR cDNA using 5'RACE template switching, and this step added a universal primer site and UMIs. TCRdb re-called the 5' RACE reads through MiXCR, storing one row per CDR3 protein. The sample lists roughly 160,000 distinct CDR3 sequences, 7% to 10% seen once, with roughly 40% in the top ten. V and J are TRBV5-1 and TRBJ1-1; 7 bases are shared with TRBD1. The sample consisted of CD8+ T cells sorted from PBMCs, taken 45 days after the yellow fever booster vaccination. The clonotype originates from a man aged 18 to 35 who received the YFV17D yellow fever vaccine. CDR3 DNA: TGCGCCAGCAGCTTGGGGACCCGGGACAGTTGGAACACTGAAGCTTTCTTT. Translating gives CASSLGTRDSWNTEAFF.